This TCR beta chain came from a study of vaccination effects on CD4 cells after COVID-19. Study results and limitations: Infection-derived and vaccine-derived clones contracted markedly late after vaccination. Common cold coronaviruses were cross-recognized by only 1 of 255 vaccine-induced clones in healthy vaccinees.

This table comes from immunoSEQ multiplex PCR, and its TCRdb copy is limited to in-frame clones, with some not included. The sample has roughly 24,000 clones; about three quarters are singletons. On this clone: Its antigen remains unknown.

After expansion with viral peptide pools in the ViraFEST assay, antigen-specific CD4+ T cells were sequenced. Upon completion of under eleven days in culture, CD4+ T cells were isolated. Having tested negative for nucleocapsid antibodies, the vaccine recipients showed no prior SARS-CoV-2 infection. The TCR comes from a human donor who received a COVID-19 vaccine. The specimen was CD4+ T cells from PBMCs cultured with SARS-CoV-2 spike peptides, collected before COVID-19 vaccination.

CDR3: CASSIRTGVNTEAFF. The CDR3 coding sequence is TGTGCCAGCAGCATAAGGACAGGCGTGAACACTGAAGCTTTCTTT. The chain is built from TRBV11-2 and TRBJ1-1, with 7 nucleotides matching TRBD1. Trimming cost V 5 bases and J 0 bases; bases outside gene matches: 6. CDR1 is SGHAT and CDR2 is FQNNGV in the germline V gene. The CDR3 is made up of 15 amino acids.